What follows is one TCR beta chain and its context. Its target is unknown. The sample belongs to a study of cytomegalovirus exposure and HLA in healthy donors. Study-level background: Of the donors genotyped, 300 to 500 in all, around 76% fell in the Caucasian-associated ancestry cluster.

The study, taken as a whole, reports: Association of a missense DCLRE1C variant with TCR beta V- and J-gene trimming was reported in a later analysis.

This cohort consisted of healthy bone marrow donors. This CDR3 is built from 14 residues. Trimming pared 4 bases from V and 3 bases from J, leaving 12 bases between. Germline V lookup: CDR1 MNHEY, CDR2 SVGAGI. PCR was performed using 60 Vbeta and 13 Jbeta primers. Sequencing was performed with immunoSEQ multiplex PCR; in TCRdb, only in-frame clones are kept and a portion is missing. This sample has more than 150,000 clones, with 79% found just once. The gene calls are TRBV6-5 and TRBJ1-1; D is uncertain. The material sequenced was PBMCs. This TCR came from a girl aged 5-17 years in good health and CMV-seropositive. CDR3 nucleotides: TGTGCCAGCAGTTTAGTTCCATCCGACACTGAAGCTTTCTTT. This gives the protein CASSLVPSDTEAFF.